A single sample is the source of the 4 T cell receptor beta chains below, sequenced in a study of human T cells and chemical hapten exposure. TCRdb called the RACE reads again in MiXCR, with one record for every CDR3 protein. The repertoire consists of 87,000 or so distinct CDR3 sequences, with roughly 8.8% occurring once and the leading ten covering approximately 3.9%. Time point of the sample: pre-sensitization, week 0. As to treatment: therapeutic diphenylcyclopropenone sensitization with weekly scalp DPC. The sequenced sample was whole blood, obtained in connection with sensitization to the hapten diphenylcyclopropenone (DPC). Source of these receptors: a middle-aged woman with alopecia areata. Some clones in this sample may be carry-over from other donors' samples.

This clonotype has a handful of counts. The genes are TRBV25-1 and TRBJ2-1; 7 bases align to TRBD1. The CDR3 loop spans 18 amino acids. Per the germline V gene, CDR1 is MGHDK and CDR2 is SYGVNS. Trimming took 4 bases from V and 6 from J; bases not matched to a gene: 18. For the CDR3, the DNA is TGTGCCAGCAGTGCTCAGGGGTGGTTTGGGGCAGGGGGCAATGAGCAGTTCTTC. Protein sequence: CASSAQGWFGAGGNEQFF.

Concerning this clonotype itself: At one end, the junction sequence differs from germline, possibly due to a read error. The chain uses TRBV7-9 and TRBJ2-5; 10 positions agree with TRBD2. Germline V gives CDR1 SEHNR, CDR2 FQNEAQ (reference sequence). This CDR3 has 13 amino acids. As DNA, the CDR3 is TGTGCCAGCAGCGTAGCGGGGGGAGAGACCCAGTACTTC. Translating it yields CASSVAGGETQYF.

The chain couples TRBV28 to TRBJ2-7; D tentatively reads TRBD1 or TRBD2 (5 bases each). This CDR3 has 14 residues. Germline V gene sequence: CDR1 MDHEN, CDR2 SYDVKM. V gave up 4 bases and J gave up 3 bases, with 13 bases separating them. The CDR3 loop reads CASSSGEGRYEQYF. CDR3 coding DNA: TGTGCCAGCAGTTCTGGAGAGGGGCGCTACGAGCAGTACTTC.

This clonotype was seen at least ten times. The J gene is TRBJ1-6, the V gene TRBV28; a possible D gene is TRBD1 (6 bases). Germline V gene data show CDR1 as MDHEN and CDR2 as SYDVKM. The CDR3 totals 18 residues. The ends were cut back, 6 bases at V and 4 bases at J, with 22 bases in the middle. The CDR3 reads CASSPAGGQGYYNSPLHF. DNA of the CDR3: TGTGCCAGCAGCCCTGCCGGCGGTCAGGGGTATTATAATTCACCCCTCCACTTT.